This TCR beta chain comes out of a study of T cell changes during pregnancy in multiple sclerosis. Germline CDR1 MDHEN, CDR2 SYDVKM. Trimming cost V 8 bases and J 0 bases, with 8 bases left between them. This CDR3 has 12 residues. Profiling relied on immunoSEQ multiplex PCR, and the TCRdb table lists in-frame clones only, not all of them. The repertoire consists of roughly 87,000 clones, with 85% to 95% occurring once and the leading ten covering around 1.4%. The gene calls are TRBV28 and TRBJ2-7; the D is unclear. Sample: peripheral blood, taken in the third trimester of pregnancy. The receptor's source is a female donor in good health, enrolled as a control in a pregnancy study. CDR3 loop: CASFASSYEQYF. The CDR3 nucleotides are TGTGCCAGCTTTGCGAGCTCCTACGAGCAGTACTTC. The complete variable domain, with remaining parts taken from reference TRBV28 and TRBJ2-7, reads DVKVTQSSRYLVKRTGEKVFLECVQDMDHENMFWYRQDPGLGLRLIYFSYDVKMKEKGDIPEGYSVSREKKERFSLILESASTNQTSMYLCASFASSYEQYFGPGTRLTVT.